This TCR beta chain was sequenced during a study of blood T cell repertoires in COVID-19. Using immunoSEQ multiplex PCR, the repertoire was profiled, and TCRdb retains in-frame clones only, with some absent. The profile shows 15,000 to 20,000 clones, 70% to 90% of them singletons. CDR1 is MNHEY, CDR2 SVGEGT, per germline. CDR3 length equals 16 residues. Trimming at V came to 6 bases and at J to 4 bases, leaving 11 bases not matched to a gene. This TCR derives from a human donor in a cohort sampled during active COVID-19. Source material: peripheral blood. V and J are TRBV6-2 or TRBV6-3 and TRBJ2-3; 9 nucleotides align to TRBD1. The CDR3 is CASSTPGTGRADTQYF. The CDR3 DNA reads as TGTGCCAGCAGCACTCCCGGGACAGGGAGGGCAGATACGCAGTATTTT.